This T cell receptor (beta chain) stems from a study of regulatory T cells in long-lasting Graves disease. Study-wide results and limits: Among the persistent patients, 2,741 public clonotypes were shared, more than the 950 to 1,000 shared among new patients.

This clonotype was counted only a few times. Its antigen is still unknown. In building TCR beta libraries, iRepertoire HTBI primers were used together with Arm-PCR of CDR3 regions. TCRdb re-called the multiplex PCR reads with MiXCR, one entry per CDR3 protein. The data contain 360,000 or so distinct CDR3 sequences, 16% of them singletons. Noted time point: newly diagnosed GD, antithyroid drugs for less than 3 months. RNA from PBMCs was the source of the TCR library. In this cohort, patients came from an endocrinology department located in Xi'an, China. These sequences were also reported in another study, on T cells in Graves' hyperthyroidism and ophthalmopathy. That investigation notes: Hyperthyroidism patients were newly diagnosed, had disease duration under 2 months, and were aged 18 to 65 years.

Sequences were derived from peripheral blood mononuclear cells (PBMCs), sampled at new diagnosis, from a patient treated with antithyroid drugs. The receptor's source is a man aged 35 to 55 with Graves disease.

CDR3 coding DNA: TGTGCCAGCAGCTTAAATTACGGGGGGCGAACAAATACGCAGTATTTT. It codes for CASSLNYGGRTNTQYF. The V and J genes are TRBV7-3 and TRBJ2-3, with D possibly TRBD2 on 7 matching bases. This CDR3 region has 16 residues. Trimming pared 1 base from V and 7 bases from J, leaving 18 bases between. CDR1 is SGHTA and CDR2 is FQGTGA in the germline V gene.